A selection of T cell receptor beta chains follows, all from one sample in a study of graft-versus-host responses after intestinal transplantation. Produced via immunoSEQ multiplex PCR; TCRdb's table is partial and in-frame only. The data contain over 90,000 clones, 75% to 95% of them seen just once; the ten biggest clones take up about 0.18%. Their antigen targets remain unknown. Sample: unstimulated CD4+ T cells sorted from spleen or lymph node cells, taken before transplant. These TCRs come from a human donor who was the organ donor for an intestinal transplant. CDR3s include the opening cysteine and the closing phenylalanine or tryptophan. Fields, in order: J gene, D gene, clone size, V gene, CDR3 DNA, CDR3 protein. A D gene is named only where the DNA matches it firmly. Only part of the rows carry a size: once, few, many, or a class if the clone is expanded.

TRBJ2-7 TRBD2 NA TRBV2 TGTGCCAGCAGCGTAACCGGGACTACTACCTACGAGCAGTACTTC CASSVTGTTTYEQYF
TRBJ2-7 TRBD2 NA TRBV7-2 TGTGCCAGCAGCCTTAGCGGGGGGGCTAGGTACGAGCAGTACTTC CASSLSGGARYEQYF
TRBJ2-3 TRBD2 NA TRBV6-5 TGTGCCAGCAGTTACGGGACGGGGGGGCTTGGGGATACGCAGTATTTT CASSYGTGGLGDTQYF
TRBJ1-5 NA once TRBV6-1 TGTGCCAGCAGAAGCCCAATGCGAGTTCAGCCCCAGCATTTT CASRSPMRVQPQHF
TRBJ2-3 NA NA TRBV23-1 TGCGCCAGCAGGTCAGGGGACTACACAGATACGCAGTATTTT CASRSGDYTDTQYF
TRBJ2-3 NA NA TRBV9 TGTGCCAGCAGCCTAAGGCCGGGGACAGATACGCAGTATTTT CASSLRPGTDTQYF
TRBJ2-3 TRBD1 NA TRBV5-6 TGTGCCAGCAGCTTGGTGACAGGGGCAGATACGCAGTATTTT CASSLVTGADTQYF
TRBJ1-5 NA NA TRBV5-6 TGTGCCAGCAGCTTGGTGCAGGATCAGCCCCAGCACTTT CASSLVQDQPQHF
TRBJ2-1 TRBD1 NA TRBV7-2 TGTGCCAGCAGCTCCGGGACAGGGTACAATGAGCAGTTCTTC CASSSGTGYNEQFF
TRBJ2-3 TRBD1 NA TRBV4-1 TGCGCCAGCAGCCGACAGGGACAGCCCATTAGCACAGATACGCAGTATTTT CASSRQGQPISTDTQYF
TRBJ2-7 NA NA TRBV11-2 TGTGCCAGCAGGGGGGGGCCCCCGTCCTACGAGCAGTACTTC CASRGGPPSYEQYF
TRBJ2-7 NA once TRBV4-2 TGTGCCAGTAGCGCGGGCAGGGGAAACTACGAGCAGTACTTC CASSAGRGNYEQYF
TRBJ1-3 NA NA TRBV5-5 TGTGCCAGCAGCTATAGACAGAGAAGCTCTGGAAACACCATATATTTT CASSYRQRSSGNTIYF
TRBJ1-3 TRBD1 NA TRBV2 TGTGCCAGCAGTTTACAGGGGGCGATTGGAAACACCATATATTTT CASSLQGAIGNTIYF
TRBJ1-2 NA NA TRBV27 TGTGCCAGCAGTTTCGGGTCTGGAGGGAACTATGGCTACACCTTC CASSFGSGGNYGYTF
TRBJ1-4 NA NA TRBV6-5 TGTGCCAGCAGTGCGATTTTCACAACTAATGAAAAACTGTTTTTT CASSAIFTTNEKLFF
TRBJ2-5 NA NA TRBV11-2 TGTGCCAGCAGTGGGGGCCTCCAAGAGACCCAGTACTTC CASSGGLQETQYF
TRBJ2-3 TRBD2 NA TRBV6-5 TGTGCCAGTTCCCAGCGGGGGGACACAGATACGCAGTATTTT CASSQRGDTDTQYF
TRBJ2-7 TRBD2 NA TRBV27 TGTGCCAGCAGTTTATTCGGGCGGGGGGCCCTGACATACGAGCAGTACTTC CASSLFGRGALTYEQYF
TRBJ2-2 TRBD1 NA TRBV9 TGTGCCAGCAGTCGTGACAGGGGGCTTATCGGGGAGCTGTTTTTT CASSRDRGLIGELFF
TRBJ2-2 TRBD1 once TRBV7-9 TGTGCCAGCAGCTTAATCCCAGGGGGAAGGTTGAACACCGGGGAGCTGTTTTTT CASSLIPGGRLNTGELFF
TRBJ1-6 TRBD1 NA TRBV9 TGTGCCAGCAGCCTCGGCTTGGGACAGGGGACTTCACCCCTCCACTTT CASSLGLGQGTSPLHF